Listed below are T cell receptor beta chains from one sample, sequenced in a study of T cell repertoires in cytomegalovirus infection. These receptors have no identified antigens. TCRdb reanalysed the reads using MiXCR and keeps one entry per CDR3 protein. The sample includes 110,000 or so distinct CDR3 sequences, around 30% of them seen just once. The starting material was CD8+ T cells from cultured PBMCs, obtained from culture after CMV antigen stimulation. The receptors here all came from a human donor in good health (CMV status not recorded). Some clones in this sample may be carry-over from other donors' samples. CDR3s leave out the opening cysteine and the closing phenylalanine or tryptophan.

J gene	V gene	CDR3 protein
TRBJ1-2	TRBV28	ASGPPIPNYGYT
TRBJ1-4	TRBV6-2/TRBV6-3	ASSYSMDGNEKLF
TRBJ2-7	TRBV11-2	ASSLGGDHDEQY
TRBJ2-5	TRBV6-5	ASSTDRVGSETQY
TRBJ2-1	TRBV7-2	ASSSVDREDEQF
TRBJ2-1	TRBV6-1	ASRLGLAGRGEQF
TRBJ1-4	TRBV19	ARARGISYLRLF
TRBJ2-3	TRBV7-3	ASSIGQGQY
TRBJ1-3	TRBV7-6	ASSPISSGNTIY
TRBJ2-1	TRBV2	ASEGGYEQF
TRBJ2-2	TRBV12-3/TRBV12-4	ASSSPHWGSGELF
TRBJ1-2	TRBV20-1	SATDYADRELRNYGYT
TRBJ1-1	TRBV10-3	AISDPDMGRTEAF
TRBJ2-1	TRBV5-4	ASSPTSGGAHSYNEQF
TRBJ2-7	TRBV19	ASSDGNSYEQY
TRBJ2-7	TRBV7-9	ASSRGQGIHEQY